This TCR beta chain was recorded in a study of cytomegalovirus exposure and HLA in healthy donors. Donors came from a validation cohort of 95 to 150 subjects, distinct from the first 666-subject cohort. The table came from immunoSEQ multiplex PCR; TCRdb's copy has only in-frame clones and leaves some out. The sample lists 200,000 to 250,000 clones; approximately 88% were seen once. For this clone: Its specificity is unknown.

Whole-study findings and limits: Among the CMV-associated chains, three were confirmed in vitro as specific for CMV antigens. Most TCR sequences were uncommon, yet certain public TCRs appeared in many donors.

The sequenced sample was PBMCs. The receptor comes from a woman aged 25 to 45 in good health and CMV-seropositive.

The CDR3 is CASSFQAGELFF. CDR3 nucleotide sequence: TGTGCCAGCAGCTTTCAGGCCGGGGAGCTGTTTTTT. The rearrangement joins TRBV5-4 to TRBJ2-2; D uncertain. The V end was cut by 2 bases, the J end by 6 bases, with 5 bases between. Looked up from germline, CDR1 is SGHNT and CDR2 is YYREEE (reference sequence). This CDR3 spans 12 amino acids.